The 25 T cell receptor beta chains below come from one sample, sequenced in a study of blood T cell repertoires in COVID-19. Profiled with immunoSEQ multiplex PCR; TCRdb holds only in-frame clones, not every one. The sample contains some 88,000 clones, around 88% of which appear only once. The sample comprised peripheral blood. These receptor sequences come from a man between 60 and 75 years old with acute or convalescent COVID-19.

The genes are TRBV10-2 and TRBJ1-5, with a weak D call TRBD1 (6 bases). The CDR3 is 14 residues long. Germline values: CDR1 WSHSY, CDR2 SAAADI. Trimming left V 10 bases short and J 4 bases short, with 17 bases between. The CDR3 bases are TGCGCCACCGCTCTTCAGGGGCGGAATCAGCCCCAGCATTTT. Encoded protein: CATALQGRNQPQHF.

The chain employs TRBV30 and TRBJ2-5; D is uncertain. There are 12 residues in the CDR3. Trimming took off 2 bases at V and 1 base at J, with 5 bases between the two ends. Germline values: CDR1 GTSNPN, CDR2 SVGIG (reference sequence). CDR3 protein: CAWSQFQETQYF. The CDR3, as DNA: TGTGCCTGGAGTCAGTTCCAAGAGACCCAGTACTTC. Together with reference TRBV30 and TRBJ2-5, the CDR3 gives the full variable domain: SQTIHQWPATLVQPVGSPLSLECTVEGTSNPNLYWYRQAAGRGLQLLFYSVGIGQISSEVPQNLSASRPQDRQFILSSKKLLLSDSGFYLCAWSQFQETQYFGPGTRLLVL.

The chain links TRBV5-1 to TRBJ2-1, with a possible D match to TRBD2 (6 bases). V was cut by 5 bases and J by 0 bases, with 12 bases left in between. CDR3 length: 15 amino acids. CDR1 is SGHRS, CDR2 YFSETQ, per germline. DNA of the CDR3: TGCGCCAGCAGTCCTAGCGTAAGCTCCTACAATGAGCAGTTCTTC. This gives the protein CASSPSVSSYNEQFF. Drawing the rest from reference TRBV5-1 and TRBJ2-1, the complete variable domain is KAGVTQTPRYLIKTRGQQVTLSCSPISGHRSVSWYQQTPGQGLQFLFEYFSETQRNKGNFPGRFSGRQFSNSRSEMNVSTLELGDSALYLCASSPSVSSYNEQFFGPGTRLTVL.

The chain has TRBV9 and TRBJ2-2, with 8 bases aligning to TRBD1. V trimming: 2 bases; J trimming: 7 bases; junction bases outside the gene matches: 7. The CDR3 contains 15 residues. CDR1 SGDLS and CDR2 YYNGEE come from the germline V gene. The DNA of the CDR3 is TGTGCCAGCAGCGTCCAGGGGGCGCAAGTCGGGGAGCTGTTTTTT. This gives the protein CASSVQGAQVGELFF.

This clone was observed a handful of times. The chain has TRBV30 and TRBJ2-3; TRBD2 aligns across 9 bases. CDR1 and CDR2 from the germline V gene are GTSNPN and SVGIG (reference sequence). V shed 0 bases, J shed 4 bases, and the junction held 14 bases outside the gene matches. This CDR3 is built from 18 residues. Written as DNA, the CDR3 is TGTGCCTGGAGTGTACTTAGCGGGAGCGGGGGGAAACCAGATACGCAGTATTTT. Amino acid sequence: CAWSVLSGSGGKPDTQYF.

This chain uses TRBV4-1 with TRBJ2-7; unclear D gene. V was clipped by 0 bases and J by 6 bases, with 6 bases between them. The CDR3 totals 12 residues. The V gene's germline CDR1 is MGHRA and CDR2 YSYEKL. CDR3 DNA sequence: TGCGCCAGCAGCCAAGAAGTCGGCGAGCAGTACTTC. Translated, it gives CASSQEVGEQYF.

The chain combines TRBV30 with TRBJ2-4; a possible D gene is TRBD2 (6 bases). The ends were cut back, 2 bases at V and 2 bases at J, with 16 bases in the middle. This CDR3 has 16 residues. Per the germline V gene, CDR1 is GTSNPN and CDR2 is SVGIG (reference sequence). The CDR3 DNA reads TGTGCCTGGAGTTTGGAAATAACTAGCTCCAAAAACATTCAGTACTTC. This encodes CAWSLEITSSKNIQYF.

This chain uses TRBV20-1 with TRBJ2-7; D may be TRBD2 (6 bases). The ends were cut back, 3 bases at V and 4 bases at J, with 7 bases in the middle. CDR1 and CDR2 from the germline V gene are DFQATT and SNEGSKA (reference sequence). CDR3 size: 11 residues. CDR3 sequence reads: CSASGSYEQYF. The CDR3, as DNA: TGCAGTGCTAGCGGGAGTTACGAGCAGTACTTC.

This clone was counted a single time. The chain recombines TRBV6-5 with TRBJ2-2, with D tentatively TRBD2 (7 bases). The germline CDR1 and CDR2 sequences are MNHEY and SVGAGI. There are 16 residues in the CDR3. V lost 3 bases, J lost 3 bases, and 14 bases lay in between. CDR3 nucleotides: TGTGCCAGCAGTTATGGAGGGGGGGCCCACACCGGGGAGCTGTTTTTT. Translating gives CASSYGGGAHTGELFF.

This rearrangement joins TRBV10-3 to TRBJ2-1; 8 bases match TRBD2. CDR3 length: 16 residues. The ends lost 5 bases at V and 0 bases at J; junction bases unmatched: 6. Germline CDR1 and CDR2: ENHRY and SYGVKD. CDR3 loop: CAISLRGADSYNEQFF. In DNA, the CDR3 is TGTGCCATCAGTCTGCGGGGGGCTGACTCCTACAATGAGCAGTTCTTC.

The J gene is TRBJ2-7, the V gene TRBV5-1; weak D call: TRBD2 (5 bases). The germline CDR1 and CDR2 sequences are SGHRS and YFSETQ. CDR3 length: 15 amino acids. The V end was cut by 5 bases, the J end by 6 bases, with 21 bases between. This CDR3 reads CASRNSMHLGSEQYF. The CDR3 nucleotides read TGCGCCAGCAGGAATTCGATGCATTTGGGGAGCGAGCAGTACTTC.

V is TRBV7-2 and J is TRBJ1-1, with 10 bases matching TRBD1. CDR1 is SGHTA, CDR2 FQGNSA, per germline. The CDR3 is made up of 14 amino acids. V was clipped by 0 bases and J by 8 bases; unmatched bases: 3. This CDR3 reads CASSLATGGIEAFF. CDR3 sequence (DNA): TGTGCCAGCAGCTTAGCGACAGGGGGCATCGAAGCTTTCTTT.

The CDR3 DNA sequence: TGTGCCATCAGGCTTGGAGACGGGACTAACTACGAGCAGTACTTC. Its protein is CAIRLGDGTNYEQYF. This sequence joins TRBV10-3 and TRBJ2-7; TRBD2 aligns across 7 bases. The CDR3 runs 15 residues. V trimming: 6 bases; J trimming: 3 bases; junction bases outside the gene matches: 11. Germline loops: CDR1 ENHRY, CDR2 SYGVKD.

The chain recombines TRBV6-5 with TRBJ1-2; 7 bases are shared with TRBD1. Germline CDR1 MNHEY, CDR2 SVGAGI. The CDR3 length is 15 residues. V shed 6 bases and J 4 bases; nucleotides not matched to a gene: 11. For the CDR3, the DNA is TGTGCCAGCAGCCTCCTTCGACAGGGAGTCTATGGCTACACCTTC. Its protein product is CASSLLRQGVYGYTF.

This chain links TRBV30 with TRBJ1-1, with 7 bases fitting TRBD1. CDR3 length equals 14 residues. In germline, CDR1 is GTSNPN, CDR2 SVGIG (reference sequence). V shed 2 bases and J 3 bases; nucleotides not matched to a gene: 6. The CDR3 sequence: CAWSPGGWDTEAFF. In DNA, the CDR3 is TGTGCCTGGAGTCCAGGGGGGTGGGACACTGAAGCTTTCTTT.

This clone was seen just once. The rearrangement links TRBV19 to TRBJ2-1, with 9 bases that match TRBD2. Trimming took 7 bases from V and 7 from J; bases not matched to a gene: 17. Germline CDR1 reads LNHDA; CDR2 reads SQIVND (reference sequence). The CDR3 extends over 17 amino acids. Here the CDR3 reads CASTNLGASGIGNEQFF. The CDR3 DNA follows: TGTGCCAGTACCAATCTCGGGGCTAGCGGGATTGGGAATGAGCAGTTCTTC.

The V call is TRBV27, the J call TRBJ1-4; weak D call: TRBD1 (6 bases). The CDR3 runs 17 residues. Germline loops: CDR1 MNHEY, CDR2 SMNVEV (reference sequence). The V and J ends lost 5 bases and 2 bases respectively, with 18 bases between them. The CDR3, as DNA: TGTGCCAGCAGTCCCGACACAGGGTTTTCTACTAATGAAAAACTGTTTTTT. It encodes CASSPDTGFSTNEKLFF.

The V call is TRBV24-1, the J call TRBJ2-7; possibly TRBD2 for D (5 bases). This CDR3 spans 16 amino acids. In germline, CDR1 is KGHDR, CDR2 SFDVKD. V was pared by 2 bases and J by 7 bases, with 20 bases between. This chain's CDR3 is CATSDSLDSRHGEQYF. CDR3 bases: TGTGCCACCAGTGATTCCCTGGACTCTCGACACGGGGAGCAGTACTTC.

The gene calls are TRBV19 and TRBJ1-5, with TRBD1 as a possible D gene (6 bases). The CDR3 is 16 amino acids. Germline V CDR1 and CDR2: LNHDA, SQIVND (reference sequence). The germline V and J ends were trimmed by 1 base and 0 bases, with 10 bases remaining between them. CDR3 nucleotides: TGTGCCAGTAGTATAGGGACAGAGTATAGCAATCAGCCCCAGCATTTT. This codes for CASSIGTEYSNQPQHF.

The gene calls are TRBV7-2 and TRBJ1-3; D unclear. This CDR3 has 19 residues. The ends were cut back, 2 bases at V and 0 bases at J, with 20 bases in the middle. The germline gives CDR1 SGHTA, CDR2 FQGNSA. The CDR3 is CASSLIGVGVKNSGNTIYF. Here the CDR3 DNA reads TGTGCCAGCAGCTTAATCGGGGTTGGCGTTAAGAACTCTGGAAACACCATATATTTT. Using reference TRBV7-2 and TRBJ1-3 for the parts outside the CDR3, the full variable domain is GAGVSQSPSNKVTEKGKDVELRCDPISGHTALYWYRQSLGQGLEFLIYFQGNSAPDKSGLPSDRFSAERTGGSVSTLTIQRTQQEDSAVYLCASSLIGVGVKNSGNTIYFGEGSWLTVV.

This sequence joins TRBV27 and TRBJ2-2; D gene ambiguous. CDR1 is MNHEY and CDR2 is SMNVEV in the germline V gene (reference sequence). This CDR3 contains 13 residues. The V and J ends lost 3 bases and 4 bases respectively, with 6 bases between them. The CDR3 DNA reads TGTGCCAGCAGTTTTAAGCCCACCGGGGAGCTGTTTTTT. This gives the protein CASSFKPTGELFF.

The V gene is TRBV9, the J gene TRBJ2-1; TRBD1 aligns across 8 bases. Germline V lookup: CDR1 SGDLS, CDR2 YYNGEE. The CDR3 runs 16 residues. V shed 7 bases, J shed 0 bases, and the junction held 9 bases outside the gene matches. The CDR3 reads CASSWTGTSSYNEQFF. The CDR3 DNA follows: TGTGCCAGCTCTTGGACAGGGACGAGCTCCTACAATGAGCAGTTCTTC.

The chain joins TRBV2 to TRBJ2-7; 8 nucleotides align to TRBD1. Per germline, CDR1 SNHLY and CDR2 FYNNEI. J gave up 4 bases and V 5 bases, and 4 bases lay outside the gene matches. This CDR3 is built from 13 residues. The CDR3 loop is CASSRTGQYEQYF. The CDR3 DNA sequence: TGTGCCAGCAGTAGGACAGGGCAGTACGAGCAGTACTTC.

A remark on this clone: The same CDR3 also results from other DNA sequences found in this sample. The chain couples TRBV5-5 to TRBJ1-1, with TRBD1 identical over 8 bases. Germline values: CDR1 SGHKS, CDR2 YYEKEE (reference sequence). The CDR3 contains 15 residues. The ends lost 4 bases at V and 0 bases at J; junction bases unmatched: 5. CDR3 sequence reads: CASSVLDRVNTEAFF. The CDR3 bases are TGTGCCAGCAGCGTGCTGGACAGGGTGAACACTGAAGCTTTCTTT.

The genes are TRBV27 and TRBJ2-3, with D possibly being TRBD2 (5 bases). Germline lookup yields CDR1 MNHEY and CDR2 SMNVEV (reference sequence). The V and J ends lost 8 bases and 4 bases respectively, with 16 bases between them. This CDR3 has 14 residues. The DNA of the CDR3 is TGTGCCAGCCGCAGTCCAGCGGTGGCAGATACGCAGTATTTT. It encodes CASRSPAVADTQYF.